This TCR beta chain came from a study of shared clonotypes between healthy human individuals. Study-wide results and limits: Rarefaction exposed incomplete sorted-subset sequencing despite large depth. Clonotype sharing among donors was expected to depend on sequencing depth.

Measured with immunoSEQ multiplex PCR; TCRdb has only the in-frame clones, and not every one. The sample holds about 2 million clones, over 85% seen once. With regard to this clone: Its matching antigen is unknown.

In the CD4+ fraction, cells were divided into CD45RA+ naive and CD45RA-negative memory subsets. Sequenced material: naive CD4+ T cells sorted from blood. The subset denotes: CD45RA+ positively selected. The sequence derives from a man younger than 30 in good health.

In nucleotides, the CDR3 is TGTGCCAGCAGCTTGGTGACAGGGGCTGGCGGGGAGCTGTTTTTT. As protein: CASSLVTGAGGELFF. The chain employs TRBV7-6 and TRBJ2-2; 8 bases are a match to TRBD1. The CDR3 spans 15 residues. Germline V gives CDR1 SGHVS, CDR2 FNYEAQ. J gave up 7 bases and V 3 bases, and 7 bases lay outside the gene matches.